Below are 20 T cell receptor beta chains sequenced from a single sample in a study of T cell clusters in autoimmune cytopenias. Approximately 36,000 genome equivalents of blood DNA were amplified for TRB. TRB was amplified by touch-down multiplex PCR, primer pools A and B combined. Each CDR3 protein gets one entry in TCRdb, which reprocessed the multiplex PCR reads and gives no DNA. Its table lists some 3,100 distinct CDR3 sequences. Sequences were obtained from peripheral blood. The receptors shown here come from a human donor with an autoimmune cytopenia or autoimmune hepatitis (not recorded which).

The chain combines TRBV6-5 with TRBJ1-1; TCRdb returns TRBD1, unconfirmable since there is no DNA. The germline gives CDR1 MNHEY, CDR2 SVGAGI. The CDR3 is made up of 13 amino acids. The CDR3 region is CASSYSKGGVAFF.

This clonotype counts as medium-sized by frequency. V usage is TRBV19 and J usage is TRBJ1-2; TCRdb names TRBD1, which stays unverified in the absence of DNA. The CDR3 contains 16 residues. Germline loops: CDR1 LNHDA, CDR2 SQIVND (reference sequence). The chain's CDR3 is CASRRDADFNNYGYTF.

By frequency, this clonotype is medium-sized (0.01 to 0.1%). CDR3 loop: CATGVGAVPGELFF. The chain carries TRBV12-3 or TRBV12-4 and TRBJ2-2. The CDR3 has 14 amino acids.

V is TRBV6-5 and J is TRBJ1-2; there is no DNA to check the TCRdb D call of TRBD1. The CDR3 is made up of 13 amino acids. The germline CDR1 and CDR2 sequences are MNHEY and SVGAGI. This chain's CDR3 is CASTWTGGYGYTF.

The gene calls are TRBV20-1 and TRBJ2-1; as DNA is missing, the TRBD1 call by TCRdb cannot be tested. The CDR3 totals 14 residues. In germline, CDR1 is DFQATT, CDR2 SNEGSKA (reference sequence). The CDR3 sequence is CSARPLGLDNEQFF.

Its frequency marks this clonotype as medium-sized. The rearrangement links TRBV5-6 to TRBJ2-7; as DNA is missing, the TRBD1 call by TCRdb cannot be tested. Germline V gene sequence: CDR1 SGHDT, CDR2 YYEEEE. The CDR3 sequence is 16 residues long. CDR3 in amino acids: CASSTPTGGRVYEQYF.

V usage is TRBV6-2 or TRBV6-3 and J usage is TRBJ2-3; TCRdb reports TRBD1, a call that lacks DNA to check it against. Germline V gene data show CDR1 as MNHEY and CDR2 as SVGEGT. This CDR3 is built from 14 residues. The CDR3 spells CASREDILTDTQYF.

J is TRBJ2-1 and V is TRBV6-1; TCRdb calls TRBD2, which cannot be checked without DNA. CDR3 length: 15 amino acids. Germline assignment: CDR1 MNHNS and CDR2 SASEGT. CDR3: CASSEGSAGHNEQFF.

This chain joins TRBV6-2 or TRBV6-3 and TRBJ2-1; TCRdb calls TRBD2, which cannot be checked without DNA. The V gene's germline CDR1 is MNHEY and CDR2 SVGEGT. The CDR3 length is 18 residues. CDR3 amino acids: CASSYSRLAGGIYNEQFF.

This clonotype ranks as medium-sized in terms of frequency. The CDR3 reads CASSIGRGRETQYF. The gene calls are TRBV19 and TRBJ2-5; TCRdb returns TRBD2, unconfirmable since there is no DNA. This CDR3 region has 14 residues. Germline V gene lookup returns CDR1 LNHDA and CDR2 SQIVND (reference sequence).

The rearrangement links TRBV12-3 or TRBV12-4 to TRBJ1-4; the D call from TCRdb, TRBD1, cannot be confirmed without DNA. This CDR3 has 20 amino acids. The CDR3 region is CASSSYGGRILLATNEKLFF.

Considering frequency, this clonotype is medium-sized. This sequence joins TRBV19 and TRBJ2-7; the D call from TCRdb, TRBD1, cannot be confirmed without DNA. This CDR3 region has 13 residues. Germline CDR1 is LNHDA and CDR2 is SQIVND (reference sequence). CDR3 region: CASSISGGHEQYF.

This clonotype shows up as medium-sized by frequency. V usage is TRBV6-6 and J usage is TRBJ1-2; the D call from TCRdb, TRBD1, cannot be confirmed without DNA. Germline loops: CDR1 MNHNY, CDR2 SVGAGI (reference sequence). The CDR3 has 14 amino acids. This CDR3 is CASSYSEAPGGYTF.

The CDR3 spells CASSSTLGGGKTDTQYF. The chain recombines TRBV11-3 with TRBJ2-3; with no DNA, the TCRdb D assignment of TRBD2 cannot be verified. The CDR3 spans 17 residues. Germline V CDR1 and CDR2: SGHNT, YENEEA. The variable domain in full, completed from reference TRBV11-3 and TRBJ2-3, reads EAGVVQSPRYKIIEKKQPVAFWCNPISGHNTLYWYLQNLGQGPELLIRYENEEAVDDSQLPKDRFSAERLKGVDSTLKIQPAELGDSAVYLCASSSTLGGGKTDTQYFGPGTRLTVL.

This clonotype is medium-sized by frequency. V is TRBV12-3 or TRBV12-4 and J is TRBJ1-2. This CDR3 spans 13 amino acids. Here the CDR3 reads CASSQGDLDGYTF.

V and J are TRBV6-1 and TRBJ1-2; TCRdb's D call, TRBD1, is unchecked because there is no DNA. Germline CDR1 reads MNHNS; CDR2 reads SASEGT. CDR3 length equals 14 residues. The CDR3 loop is CASSVGTVPYGYTF.

This clonotype is medium-sized by frequency. V gene TRBV6-1 combines with J gene TRBJ2-7; TCRdb gives TRBD1 as the D gene, but with no DNA this cannot be confirmed. The CDR3 consists of 16 residues. Looked up from germline, CDR1 is MNHNS and CDR2 is SASEGT. CDR3 protein: CASRPIQGAGSYEQYF.

This clonotype ranks as medium-sized in terms of frequency. The chain employs TRBV5-6 and TRBJ1-1. Per the germline V gene, CDR1 is SGHDT and CDR2 is YYEEEE. This CDR3 region has 13 residues. CDR3 protein: CASSFGLSTEAFF.

The chain links TRBV6-2 or TRBV6-3 to TRBJ1-2; there is no DNA to check the TCRdb D call of TRBD1. Germline loops: CDR1 MNHEY, CDR2 SVGEGT. CDR3 length: 16 amino acids. CDR3 in amino acids: CASIHRADSSNYGYTF.

Considering frequency, this clonotype is medium-sized. The chain links TRBV5-6 to TRBJ2-1; TCRdb gives TRBD1 as the D gene, but with no DNA this cannot be confirmed. The CDR3 has 13 amino acids. Germline lookup yields CDR1 SGHDT and CDR2 YYEEEE. The CDR3 loop is CASSPQGKYEQFF.